This T cell receptor beta chain is drawn from a study of neurological immune-mediated disorders. TCRdb re-derived calls from the 5' RACE reads in MiXCR, one entry per CDR3 protein. The data show roughly 36,000 distinct CDR3 sequences, with roughly 3.1% seen just once and around 7.7% held by the top ten. This clonotype has a count of ten or more. Its antigen is unknown. Time point: longitudinal time-point 1 (baseline). The V end lost 2 bases, the J end lost 1 base, and 12 bases lay between the germline ends. Germline V gives CDR1 SGHRS, CDR2 YFSETQ. The CDR3 length is 15 residues. General study results and limits: No expanded-clone CDR3 amino acid sequence recurred across subjects, suggesting private TCR-beta repertoires.

The rearrangement uses TRBV5-1 and TRBJ1-1, with a weak D call TRBD1 (5 bases). The specimen sequenced was PBMCs. The sequence derives from an older woman with multiple sclerosis. CDR3 sequence: CASSLGHLTNTEAFF. CDR3 nucleotides: TGCGCCAGCAGCTTAGGACACCTAACGAACACTGAAGCTTTCTTT. The whole variable domain, filled in from reference TRBV5-1 and TRBJ1-1, reads KAGVTQTPRYLIKTRGQQVTLSCSPISGHRSVSWYQQTPGQGLQFLFEYFSETQRNKGNFPGRFSGRQFSNSRSEMNVSTLELGDSALYLCASSLGHLTNTEAFFGQGTRLTVV.